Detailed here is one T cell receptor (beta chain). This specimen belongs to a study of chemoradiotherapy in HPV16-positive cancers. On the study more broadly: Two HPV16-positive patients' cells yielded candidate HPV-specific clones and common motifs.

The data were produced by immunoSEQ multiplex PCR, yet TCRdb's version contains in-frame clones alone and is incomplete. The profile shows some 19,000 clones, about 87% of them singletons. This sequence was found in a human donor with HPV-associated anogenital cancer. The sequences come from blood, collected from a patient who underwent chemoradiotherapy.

CDR3 nucleotides: TGTGCCAGCAGCTTAGGTTGGCCGAGGGGGGGGACCGGGGAGCTGTTTTTT. Protein: CASSLGWPRGGTGELFF. The V and J genes are TRBV7-2 and TRBJ2-2; tentative D call: TRBD2 (7 bases). Germline V CDR1 and CDR2: SGHTA, FQGNSA. Trimming took 1 base from V and 5 from J, leaving 17 bases between them. The CDR3 contains 17 residues.